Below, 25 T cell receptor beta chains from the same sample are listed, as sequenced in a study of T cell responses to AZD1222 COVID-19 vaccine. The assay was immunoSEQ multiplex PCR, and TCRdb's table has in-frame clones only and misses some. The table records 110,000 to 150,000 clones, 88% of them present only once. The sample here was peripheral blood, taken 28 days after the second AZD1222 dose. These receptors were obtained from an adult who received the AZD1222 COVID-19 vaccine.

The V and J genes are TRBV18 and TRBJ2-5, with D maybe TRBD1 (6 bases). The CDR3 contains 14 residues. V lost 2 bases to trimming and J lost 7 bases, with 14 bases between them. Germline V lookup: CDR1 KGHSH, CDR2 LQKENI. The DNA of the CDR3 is TGTGCCAGCTCACCAGGGGGCACTCGTGGGACCCAGTACTTC. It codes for CASSPGGTRGTQYF.

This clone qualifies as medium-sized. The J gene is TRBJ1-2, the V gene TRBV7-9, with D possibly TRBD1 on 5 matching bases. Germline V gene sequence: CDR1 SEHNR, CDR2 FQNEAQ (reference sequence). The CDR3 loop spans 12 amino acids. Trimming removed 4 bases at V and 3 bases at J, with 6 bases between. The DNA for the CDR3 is TGTGCCAGCAGCTCGGGGGACTATGGCTACACCTTC. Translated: CASSSGDYGYTF.

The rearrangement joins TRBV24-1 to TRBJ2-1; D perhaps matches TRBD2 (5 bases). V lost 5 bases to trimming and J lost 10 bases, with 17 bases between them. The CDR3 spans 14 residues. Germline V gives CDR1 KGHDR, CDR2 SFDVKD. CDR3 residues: CATSGSAGPREQFF. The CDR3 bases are TGTGCCACCAGTGGTAGCGCCGGCCCCAGGGAGCAGTTCTTC.

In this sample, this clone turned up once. CDR3 sequence reads: CASSLYLGVYEQYF. DNA for the CDR3: TGTGCCAGCAGCTTATACCTAGGGGTCTACGAGCAGTACTTC. This sequence joins TRBV11-2 and TRBJ2-7, with a weak D call TRBD1 (5 bases). Germline V gene data show CDR1 as SGHAT and CDR2 as FQNNGV. V was cut by 2 bases and J by 3 bases, with 11 bases left in between. The CDR3 covers 14 residues.

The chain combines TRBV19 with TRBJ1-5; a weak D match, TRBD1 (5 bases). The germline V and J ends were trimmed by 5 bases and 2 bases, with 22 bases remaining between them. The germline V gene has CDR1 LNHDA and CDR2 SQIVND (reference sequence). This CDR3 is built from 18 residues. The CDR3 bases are TGTGCCAGTAGTCGACAGAACGTGAATGAAATCGGCAATCAGCCCCAGCATTTT. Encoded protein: CASSRQNVNEIGNQPQHF.

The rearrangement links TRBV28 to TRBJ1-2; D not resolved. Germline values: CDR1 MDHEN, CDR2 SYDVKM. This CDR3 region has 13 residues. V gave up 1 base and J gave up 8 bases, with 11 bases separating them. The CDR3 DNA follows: TGTGCCAGCAGTTTATTGGGCTACGTAGGCTACACCTTC. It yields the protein CASSLLGYVGYTF.

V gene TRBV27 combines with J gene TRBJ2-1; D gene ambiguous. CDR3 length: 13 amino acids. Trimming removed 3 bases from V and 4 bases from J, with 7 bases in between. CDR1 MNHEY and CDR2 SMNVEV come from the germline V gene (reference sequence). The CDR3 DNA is TGTGCCAGCAGTTTGTGGGGTTACAATGAGCAGTTCTTC. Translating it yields CASSLWGYNEQFF.

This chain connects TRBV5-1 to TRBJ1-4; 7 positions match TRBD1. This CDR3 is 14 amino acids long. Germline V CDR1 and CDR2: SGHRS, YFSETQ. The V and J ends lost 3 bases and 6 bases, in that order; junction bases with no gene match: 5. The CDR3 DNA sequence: TGCGCCAGCAGCTATGGCGACAGGGATGAAAAACTGTTTTTT. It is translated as CASSYGDRDEKLFF. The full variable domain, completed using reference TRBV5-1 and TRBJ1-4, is KAGVTQTPRYLIKTRGQQVTLSCSPISGHRSVSWYQQTPGQGLQFLFEYFSETQRNKGNFPGRFSGRQFSNSRSEMNVSTLELGDSALYLCASSYGDRDEKLFFGSGTQLSVL.

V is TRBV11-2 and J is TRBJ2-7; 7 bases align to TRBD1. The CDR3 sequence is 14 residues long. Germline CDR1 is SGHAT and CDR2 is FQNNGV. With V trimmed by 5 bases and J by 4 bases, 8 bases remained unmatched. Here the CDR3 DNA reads TGTGCCAGCAGCGACACAGGGGCGAGGTACGAGCAGTACTTC. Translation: CASSDTGARYEQYF.

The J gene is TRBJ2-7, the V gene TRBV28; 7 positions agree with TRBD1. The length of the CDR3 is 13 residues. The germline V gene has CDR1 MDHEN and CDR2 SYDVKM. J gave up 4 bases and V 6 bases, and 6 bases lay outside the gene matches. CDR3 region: CASRTGTEYEQYF. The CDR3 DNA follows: TGTGCCAGCAGAACCGGGACAGAATACGAGCAGTACTTC.

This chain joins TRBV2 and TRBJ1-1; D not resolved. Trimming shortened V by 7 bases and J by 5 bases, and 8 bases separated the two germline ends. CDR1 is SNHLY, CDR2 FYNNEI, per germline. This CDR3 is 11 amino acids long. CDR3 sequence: CASTALTEAFF. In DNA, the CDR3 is TGTGCCAGCACCGCGCTAACTGAAGCTTTCTTT.

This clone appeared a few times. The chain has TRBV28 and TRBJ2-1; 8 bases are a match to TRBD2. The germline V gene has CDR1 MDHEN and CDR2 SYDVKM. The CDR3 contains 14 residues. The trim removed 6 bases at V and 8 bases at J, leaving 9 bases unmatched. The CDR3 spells CASRGSGSRHEQFF. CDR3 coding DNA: TGTGCCAGCAGGGGGAGCGGGAGCCGTCATGAGCAGTTCTTC.

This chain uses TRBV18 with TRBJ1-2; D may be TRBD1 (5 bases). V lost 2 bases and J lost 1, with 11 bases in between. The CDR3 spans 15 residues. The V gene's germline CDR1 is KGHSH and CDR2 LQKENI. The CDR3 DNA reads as TGTGCCAGCTCACCATCGACAGACCTTAACTATGGCTACACCTTC. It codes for CASSPSTDLNYGYTF.

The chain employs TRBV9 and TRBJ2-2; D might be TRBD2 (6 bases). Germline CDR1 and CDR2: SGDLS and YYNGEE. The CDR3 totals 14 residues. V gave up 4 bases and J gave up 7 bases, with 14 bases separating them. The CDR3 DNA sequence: TGTGCCAGCAGCCCCCGGGGGTCGAGCGGGGAGCTGTTTTTT. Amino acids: CASSPRGSSGELFF.

The CDR3 here is CASSPSQETQYF. The CDR3 nucleotides are TGTGCCAGCTCACCCTCCCAAGAGACCCAGTACTTC. V and J are TRBV18 and TRBJ2-5; no clear D. Germline V gene lookup returns CDR1 KGHSH and CDR2 LQKENI. The CDR3 covers 12 residues. V was pared by 3 bases and J by 1 base, with 3 bases between. Full variable domain (missing parts from reference TRBV18 and TRBJ2-5): NAGVMQNPRHLVRRRGQEARLRCSPMKGHSHVYWYRQLPEEGLKFMVYLQKENIIDESGMPKERFSAEFPKEGPSILRIQQVVRGDSAAYFCASSPSQETQYFGPGTRLLVL.

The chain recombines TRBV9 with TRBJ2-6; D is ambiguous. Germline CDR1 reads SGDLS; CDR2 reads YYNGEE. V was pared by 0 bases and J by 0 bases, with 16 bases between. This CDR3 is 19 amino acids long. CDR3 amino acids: CASSVGTQTSLSGANVLTF. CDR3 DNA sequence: TGTGCCAGCAGCGTAGGGACCCAGACGTCGCTCTCTGGGGCCAACGTCCTGACTTTC.

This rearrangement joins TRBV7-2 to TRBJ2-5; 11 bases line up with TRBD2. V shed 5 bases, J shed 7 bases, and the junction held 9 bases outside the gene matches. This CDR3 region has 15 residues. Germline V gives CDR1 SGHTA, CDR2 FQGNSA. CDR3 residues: CASSPGLAVRGTQYF. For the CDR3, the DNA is TGTGCCAGCAGCCCGGGACTAGCGGTGAGGGGGACCCAGTACTTC.

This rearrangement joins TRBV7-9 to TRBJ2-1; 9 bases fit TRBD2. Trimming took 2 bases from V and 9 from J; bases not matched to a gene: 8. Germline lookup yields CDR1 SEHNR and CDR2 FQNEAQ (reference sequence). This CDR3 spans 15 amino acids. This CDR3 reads CASSLLGLASSEQFF. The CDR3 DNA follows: TGTGCCAGCAGCTTATTAGGACTAGCGTCGAGTGAGCAGTTCTTC.

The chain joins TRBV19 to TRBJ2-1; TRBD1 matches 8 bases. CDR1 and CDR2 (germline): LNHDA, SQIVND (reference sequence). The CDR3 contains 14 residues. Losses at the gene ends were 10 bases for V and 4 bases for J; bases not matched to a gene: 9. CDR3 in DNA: TGTGCCACCAAGATCGGGACAGGATACAATGAGCAGTTCTTC. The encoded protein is CATKIGTGYNEQFF.

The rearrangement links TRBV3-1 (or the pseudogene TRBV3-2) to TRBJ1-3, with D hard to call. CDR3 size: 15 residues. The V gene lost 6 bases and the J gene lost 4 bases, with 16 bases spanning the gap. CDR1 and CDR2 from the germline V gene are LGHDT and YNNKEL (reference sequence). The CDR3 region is CASRVGSGSGNTIYF. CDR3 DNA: TGTGCCAGCAGAGTGGGGTCGGGATCGGGAAACACCATATATTTT.

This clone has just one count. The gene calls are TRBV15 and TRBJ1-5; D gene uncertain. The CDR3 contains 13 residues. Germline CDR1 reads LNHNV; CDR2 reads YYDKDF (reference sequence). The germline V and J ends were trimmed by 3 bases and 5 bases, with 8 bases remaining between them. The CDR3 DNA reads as TGTGCCACCAGCAGGGGTGGTTATCAGCCCCAGCATTTT. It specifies CATSRGGYQPQHF.

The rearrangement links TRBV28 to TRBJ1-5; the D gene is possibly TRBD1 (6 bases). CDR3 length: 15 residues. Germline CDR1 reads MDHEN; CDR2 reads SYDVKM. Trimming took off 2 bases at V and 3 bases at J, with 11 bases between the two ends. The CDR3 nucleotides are TGTGCCAGCAGTTTACCTCACAGGGTCAATCAGCCCCAGCATTTT. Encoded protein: CASSLPHRVNQPQHF.

The chain's CDR3 is CASSVGRFWTSGLRSGNEQFF. The DNA for the CDR3 is TGTGCCAGCAGCGTAGGCAGGTTCTGGACTAGCGGGCTCCGGTCGGGCAATGAGCAGTTCTTC. The chain links TRBV9 to TRBJ2-1; 11 bases line up with TRBD2. V was clipped by 0 bases and J by 6 bases; unmatched bases: 20. The CDR3 loop spans 21 amino acids. Germline V gene lookup returns CDR1 SGDLS and CDR2 YYNGEE.

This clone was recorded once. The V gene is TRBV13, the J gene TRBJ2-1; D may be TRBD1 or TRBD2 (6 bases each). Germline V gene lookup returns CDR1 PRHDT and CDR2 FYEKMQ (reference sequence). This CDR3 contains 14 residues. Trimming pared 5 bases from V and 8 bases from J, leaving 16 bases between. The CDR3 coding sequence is TGTGCCAGCAGCCCACGTGGGGGGCCTTATGAGCAGTTCTTC. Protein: CASSPRGGPYEQFF. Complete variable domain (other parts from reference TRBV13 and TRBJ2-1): AAGVIQSPRHLIKEKRETATLKCYPIPRHDTVYWYQQGPGQDPQFLISFYEKMQSDKGSIPDRFSAQQFSDYHSELNMSSLELGDSALYFCASSPRGGPYEQFFGPGTRLTVL.

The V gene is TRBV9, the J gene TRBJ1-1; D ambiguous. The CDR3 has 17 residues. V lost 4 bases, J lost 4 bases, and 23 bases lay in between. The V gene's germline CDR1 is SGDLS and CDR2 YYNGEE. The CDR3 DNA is TGTGCCAGCAGCCCCACCCTCCAACCGAGCCCCTTCACTGAAGCTTTCTTT. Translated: CASSPTLQPSPFTEAFF.